This is a list of T cell receptor beta chains from one sample in a study of cytomegalovirus exposure and HLA in healthy donors. Profiling relied on immunoSEQ multiplex PCR, and the TCRdb table lists in-frame clones only, not all of them. Among approximately 150,000 clones listed, about 80% were seen once. The specimen was PBMCs. These receptors were obtained from a man aged 25 to 40 in good health and CMV-seropositive. Each CDR3 is given with its conserved first and last residue. A D gene is named only where the DNA matches it firmly. Clone sizes are given selectively: once, few, many, or a class where the clone is expanded.

clone size: -; V gene: TRBV14; D gene: TRBD1; J gene: TRBJ1-2; CDR3 protein: CASSQDRFTGDYGYTF; CDR3 DNA: TGTGCCAGCAGCCAAGATCGGTTTACAGGGGACTATGGCTACACCTTC
clone size: -; V gene: TRBV29-1; D gene: -; J gene: TRBJ2-1; CDR3 protein: CSVEDWSGRVWDEQFF; CDR3 DNA: TGCAGCGTTGAAGATTGGAGCGGCCGAGTGTGGGATGAGCAGTTCTTC
clone size: -; V gene: TRBV28; D gene: -; J gene: TRBJ1-1; CDR3 protein: CASSLGRGGGNTEAFF; CDR3 DNA: TGTGCCAGCAGTTTAGGGAGAGGGGGGGGGAACACTGAAGCTTTCTTT
clone size: -; V gene: TRBV6-4; D gene: -; J gene: TRBJ2-3; CDR3 protein: CASSWEQGGDTQYF; CDR3 DNA: TGTGCCAGCAGTTGGGAGCAGGGGGGCGATACGCAGTATTTT
clone size: -; V gene: TRBV28; D gene: -; J gene: TRBJ2-2; CDR3 protein: CASSFEGSRSGELFF; CDR3 DNA: TGTGCCAGCAGTTTTGAAGGGAGTCGGTCCGGGGAGCTGTTTTTT
clone size: -; V gene: TRBV9; D gene: TRBD1; J gene: TRBJ2-1; CDR3 protein: CASSVGDRGHEQFF; CDR3 DNA: TGTGCCAGCAGCGTGGGGGACAGGGGGCATGAGCAGTTCTTC
clone size: -; V gene: TRBV2; D gene: TRBD1; J gene: TRBJ2-3; CDR3 protein: CASSRDRGSDTQYF; CDR3 DNA: TGTGCCAGCAGTCGGGACAGGGGATCAGATACGCAGTATTTT
clone size: -; V gene: TRBV19; D gene: TRBD2; J gene: TRBJ2-6; CDR3 protein: CASSMGGIFAGANVLTF; CDR3 DNA: TGTGCCAGTAGTATGGGGGGGATCTTTGCTGGGGCCAACGTCCTGACTTTC
clone size: -; V gene: TRBV28; D gene: TRBD2; J gene: TRBJ2-5; CDR3 protein: CASSLSPRAGSETQYF; CDR3 DNA: TGTGCCAGCAGTTTATCGCCAAGAGCGGGATCAGAGACCCAGTACTTC
clone size: -; V gene: TRBV28; D gene: TRBD2; J gene: TRBJ2-7; CDR3 protein: CASSLGMREAYEQYF; CDR3 DNA: TGTGCCAGCAGTTTAGGTATGCGGGAGGCCTACGAGCAGTACTTC
clone size: -; V gene: TRBV9; D gene: -; J gene: TRBJ2-3; CDR3 protein: CASSVGGGVDADTQYF; CDR3 DNA: TGTGCCAGCAGCGTAGGAGGGGGAGTGGATGCGGATACGCAGTATTTT
clone size: -; V gene: TRBV27; D gene: -; J gene: TRBJ2-3; CDR3 protein: CASSPGWVTDTQYF; CDR3 DNA: TGTGCCAGCAGTCCGGGATGGGTCACAGATACGCAGTATTTT
clone size: -; V gene: TRBV9; D gene: -; J gene: TRBJ1-2; CDR3 protein: CASSVDAQGGYGYTF; CDR3 DNA: TGTGCCAGCAGCGTAGACGCGCAGGGAGGCTATGGCTACACCTTC
clone size: -; V gene: TRBV7-9; D gene: -; J gene: TRBJ1-2; CDR3 protein: CASSGEGGSGYTF; CDR3 DNA: TGTGCCAGCAGCGGGGAGGGGGGAAGTGGCTACACCTTC
clone size: -; V gene: TRBV11-2; D gene: -; J gene: TRBJ1-2; CDR3 protein: CASSLALGTSYTF; CDR3 DNA: TGTGCCAGCAGCTTAGCTCTCGGTACCAGCTACACCTTC
clone size: few; V gene: TRBV29-1; D gene: TRBD2; J gene: TRBJ2-1; CDR3 protein: CSLRTSGNEQFF; CDR3 DNA: TGCAGCCTTCGGACTAGTGGGAATGAGCAGTTCTTC
clone size: -; V gene: TRBV5-1; D gene: TRBD2; J gene: TRBJ2-3; CDR3 protein: CASSFGGDGDTQYF; CDR3 DNA: TGCGCCAGCAGCTTTGGGGGGGACGGAGATACGCAGTATTTT
clone size: -; V gene: TRBV19; D gene: TRBD1; J gene: TRBJ1-2; CDR3 protein: CASSIEDRGTGYTF; CDR3 DNA: TGTGCCAGTAGTATAGAGGACAGGGGAACTGGCTACACCTTC
clone size: -; V gene: TRBV19; D gene: TRBD1; J gene: TRBJ2-7; CDR3 protein: CASSGQDSYEQYF; CDR3 DNA: TGTGCCAGTAGTGGACAGGATTCCTACGAGCAGTACTTC
clone size: -; V gene: TRBV18; D gene: -; J gene: TRBJ1-6; CDR3 protein: CASSQDSGFSPLHF; CDR3 DNA: TGTGCCAGCTCACAAGACAGTGGTTTTTCACCCCTCCACTTT
clone size: -; V gene: TRBV7-9; D gene: -; J gene: TRBJ2-2; CDR3 protein: CASSLGYRAMNTGELFF; CDR3 DNA: TGTGCCAGCAGCTTAGGTTACAGGGCTATGAACACCGGGGAGCTGTTTTTT
clone size: once; V gene: TRBV6-5; D gene: -; J gene: TRBJ2-7; CDR3 protein: CASKGGRAGEQYF; CDR3 DNA: TGTGCCAGCAAAGGGGGCAGGGCGGGAGAGCAGTACTTC
clone size: -; V gene: TRBV6-5; D gene: -; J gene: TRBJ2-5; CDR3 protein: CASSYSAGGKETQYF; CDR3 DNA: TGTGCCAGCAGTTACTCGGCTGGGGGCAAAGAGACCCAGTACTTC
clone size: -; V gene: TRBV28; D gene: TRBD1; J gene: TRBJ1-2; CDR3 protein: CASSGTGPSNYGYTF; CDR3 DNA: TGTGCCAGCTCCGGGACAGGACCTTCTAACTATGGCTACACCTTC
clone size: -; V gene: TRBV28; D gene: TRBD1; J gene: TRBJ1-5; CDR3 protein: CASSSGQPQPQHF; CDR3 DNA: TGTGCCAGCAGCTCGGGACAGCCTCAGCCCCAGCATTTT
clone size: -; V gene: TRBV28; D gene: TRBD2; J gene: TRBJ2-1; CDR3 protein: CASSPGGGPPFF; CDR3 DNA: TGTGCCAGCAGTCCCGGGGGGGGTCCCCCGTTCTTC
clone size: -; V gene: TRBV27; D gene: -; J gene: TRBJ2-1; CDR3 protein: CASSLTGNNEQFF; CDR3 DNA: TGTGCCAGCAGTTTGACTGGCAACAATGAGCAGTTCTTC
clone size: -; V gene: TRBV7-9; D gene: TRBD2; J gene: TRBJ2-2; CDR3 protein: CSSSWPFSAGGNTGELFF; CDR3 DNA: TGTTCCAGCAGCTGGCCCTTTTCAGCGGGGGGTAACACCGGGGAGCTGTTTTTT
clone size: -; V gene: TRBV9; D gene: -; J gene: TRBJ1-5; CDR3 protein: CASSVEGRDNQPQHF; CDR3 DNA: TGTGCCAGCAGCGTAGAAGGCAGGGATAATCAGCCCCAGCATTTT
clone size: -; V gene: TRBV6-5; D gene: -; J gene: TRBJ1-2; CDR3 protein: CASTQGRQGIYGYTF; CDR3 DNA: TGTGCCAGCACACAGGGACGACAAGGGATCTATGGCTACACCTTC
clone size: -; V gene: TRBV12-5; D gene: -; J gene: TRBJ1-2; CDR3 protein: CASGSIWWAAYGYTF; CDR3 DNA: TGTGCTAGTGGTTCAATCTGGTGGGCAGCATATGGCTACACCTTC
clone size: -; V gene: TRBV9; D gene: -; J gene: TRBJ2-7; CDR3 protein: CASSVYLRSYEQYF; CDR3 DNA: TGTGCCAGCAGCGTCTACCTACGATCATACGAGCAGTACTTC
clone size: -; V gene: TRBV7-2; D gene: TRBD2; J gene: TRBJ2-5; CDR3 protein: CASSLWTSGGPMETQYF; CDR3 DNA: TGTGCCAGCAGCTTGTGGACTAGCGGGGGGCCGATGGAGACCCAGTACTTC
clone size: -; V gene: TRBV5-1; D gene: TRBD1; J gene: TRBJ1-4; CDR3 protein: CASSLGTGDEKLFF; CDR3 DNA: TGCGCCAGCAGCTTAGGGACAGGGGATGAAAAACTGTTTTTT
clone size: -; V gene: TRBV5-1; D gene: -; J gene: TRBJ2-5; CDR3 protein: CASTSRGETQYF; CDR3 DNA: TGCGCCAGCACCTCCCGGGGGGAGACCCAGTACTTC
clone size: -; V gene: TRBV6-5; D gene: TRBD1; J gene: TRBJ1-1; CDR3 protein: CASRSGGKNTEAFF; CDR3 DNA: TGTGCCAGCAGATCAGGGGGAAAGAACACTGAAGCTTTCTTT
clone size: -; V gene: TRBV9; D gene: -; J gene: TRBJ2-1; CDR3 protein: CASSVDGGQYNEQFF; CDR3 DNA: TGTGCCAGCAGCGTAGATGGGGGCCAATACAATGAGCAGTTCTTC
clone size: -; V gene: TRBV5-1; D gene: -; J gene: TRBJ2-2; CDR3 protein: CASSFRGENTGELFF; CDR3 DNA: TGCGCCAGCAGCTTCAGGGGGGAGAACACCGGGGAGCTGTTTTTT
clone size: -; V gene: TRBV10-3; D gene: -; J gene: TRBJ1-1; CDR3 protein: CAIRDMNTEAFF; CDR3 DNA: TGTGCCATCAGGGACATGAACACTGAAGCTTTCTTT
clone size: -; V gene: TRBV25-1; D gene: -; J gene: TRBJ1-4; CDR3 protein: CASSEFRPGTNEKLFF; CDR3 DNA: TGTGCCAGCAGTGAATTCCGGCCGGGAACTAATGAAAAACTGTTTTTT
clone size: once; V gene: TRBV5-6; D gene: TRBD1; J gene: TRBJ2-5; CDR3 protein: CASSSVVTGGGWVQETQYF; CDR3 DNA: TGTGCCAGCAGCTCGGTGGTGACAGGGGGCGGTTGGGTCCAAGAGACCCAGTACTTC
clone size: -; V gene: TRBV5-1; D gene: TRBD1; J gene: TRBJ2-6; CDR3 protein: CASSSTGARSGANGLTF; CDR3 DNA: TGCGCCAGCAGCTCGACAGGGGCGAGGTCTGGGGCCAACGGCCTGACTTTC
clone size: -; V gene: TRBV2; D gene: TRBD1; J gene: TRBJ2-3; CDR3 protein: CASLPTPTGDTTDTQYF; CDR3 DNA: TGTGCCAGCCTGCCAACTCCGACAGGGGATACCACAGATACGCAGTATTTT
clone size: -; V gene: TRBV5-1; D gene: -; J gene: TRBJ2-5; CDR3 protein: CASSSQGLDQETQYF; CDR3 DNA: TGCGCCAGCAGCTCCCAGGGGCTAGACCAAGAGACCCAGTACTTC
clone size: -; V gene: TRBV7-9; D gene: TRBD1; J gene: TRBJ2-7; CDR3 protein: CASIGTVVYEQYF; CDR3 DNA: TGTGCCAGCATCGGGACAGTAGTCTACGAGCAGTACTTC
clone size: -; V gene: TRBV27; D gene: -; J gene: TRBJ1-1; CDR3 protein: CASSWNMGRGDTEAFF; CDR3 DNA: TGTGCCAGCAGTTGGAATATGGGACGCGGGGACACTGAAGCTTTCTTT
clone size: -; V gene: TRBV4-3; D gene: -; J gene: TRBJ1-2; CDR3 protein: CASSQDLQGRYGYTF; CDR3 DNA: TGCGCCAGCAGCCAAGATCTACAGGGACGATATGGCTACACCTTC
clone size: -; V gene: TRBV6-4; D gene: TRBD1; J gene: TRBJ2-1; CDR3 protein: CASRTGQGAPGEQFF; CDR3 DNA: TGTGCCAGCAGGACGGGACAGGGGGCTCCGGGAGAGCAGTTCTTC
clone size: -; V gene: TRBV6-1; D gene: TRBD1; J gene: TRBJ2-7; CDR3 protein: CASSEPNRGREQYF; CDR3 DNA: TGTGCCAGCAGTGAACCCAACAGGGGGCGGGAGCAGTACTTC
clone size: -; V gene: TRBV27; D gene: -; J gene: TRBJ2-3; CDR3 protein: CASSPLGTDTQYF; CDR3 DNA: TGTGCCAGCAGTCCCCTCGGCACAGATACGCAGTATTTT
clone size: -; V gene: TRBV5-1; D gene: -; J gene: TRBJ1-4; CDR3 protein: CASSLVGATNEKLFF; CDR3 DNA: TGCGCCAGCAGCTTGGTAGGGGCAACTAATGAAAAACTGTTTTTT
clone size: -; V gene: TRBV19; D gene: -; J gene: TRBJ2-3; CDR3 protein: CASRRSRDTDTQYF; CDR3 DNA: TGTGCCAGTAGGAGGTCCAGGGACACAGATACGCAGTATTTT
clone size: once; V gene: TRBV6-1; D gene: TRBD1; J gene: TRBJ1-1; CDR3 protein: CASKEGTGTEAFF; CDR3 DNA: TGTGCCAGCAAGGAGGGGACAGGCACTGAAGCTTTCTTT
clone size: -; V gene: TRBV28; D gene: -; J gene: TRBJ2-7; CDR3 protein: CASSSLNYEQYF; CDR3 DNA: TGTGCCAGCAGTTCCCTTAACTACGAGCAGTACTTC
clone size: few; V gene: TRBV6-5; D gene: TRBD1; J gene: TRBJ2-7; CDR3 protein: CASSSTGAIYEQYF; CDR3 DNA: TGTGCCAGCAGCTCCACAGGGGCCATCTACGAGCAGTACTTC
clone size: -; V gene: TRBV9; D gene: -; J gene: TRBJ2-4; CDR3 protein: CASSVGGAKNIQYF; CDR3 DNA: TGTGCCAGCAGCGTGGGGGGTGCCAAAAACATTCAGTACTTC
clone size: -; V gene: TRBV5-1; D gene: -; J gene: TRBJ2-5; CDR3 protein: CASSRTGLGETQYF; CDR3 DNA: TGCGCCAGCAGCCGTACAGGGTTAGGGGAGACCCAGTACTTC
clone size: -; V gene: TRBV28; D gene: TRBD2; J gene: TRBJ2-1; CDR3 protein: CASSFGGGRAYSEQFF; CDR3 DNA: TGTGCCAGCAGTTTCGGAGGCGGGAGGGCCTACAGTGAGCAGTTCTTC
clone size: -; V gene: TRBV30; D gene: TRBD2; J gene: TRBJ2-5; CDR3 protein: CAWRLAGGVETQYF; CDR3 DNA: TGTGCCTGGAGGTTAGCGGGGGGTGTGGAGACCCAGTACTTC
clone size: -; V gene: TRBV27; D gene: TRBD2; J gene: TRBJ2-2; CDR3 protein: CASKDSGRGNTGELFF; CDR3 DNA: TGTGCCAGCAAAGATAGCGGGAGGGGGAACACCGGGGAGCTGTTTTTT